This T cell receptor beta chain stems from a study of blood T cells in healthy people across ages. Between the trimmed V and J ends, which lost 3 bases and 0 bases, there was a span of 8 bases. This CDR3 spans 14 amino acids. CDR1 and CDR2 (germline): WSHSY, SAAADI. A second PCR, run for about 6 to 12 cycles, used a sample-barcoded 5' primer plus a J-beta primer mix. TCRdb re-called the 5' RACE reads with MiXCR, one entry per CDR3 protein. The repertoire includes 1.4 million to 1.5 million distinct CDR3 sequences, roughly 40% of them detected once, and 7.9% sits in the top ten. Sequencing was performed on blood. This TCR derives from a woman under 30 in good health. The V call is TRBV10-2, the J call TRBJ2-5; D is perhaps TRBD2 (5 bases). The DNA for the CDR3 is TGCGCCAGCAGTGATCCGGGGAACCAAGAGACCCAGTACTTC. Translating gives CASSDPGNQETQYF.